Listed below are T cell receptor delta chains from one sample, sequenced in a study of gamma-delta chains in newborns, infants, children. TCRdb reanalysed the reads via CATT. Here the sample spans about 6,100 delta-chain clones, about 2.5% being singletons. Sequenced sample: blood. These receptors originate from a child who was a newborn, infant or young child, either healthy, febrile or measles-vaccinated (not recorded which). Each CDR3 is given with its conserved first and last residue. The D gene is left open where the match is weak. The size of a clone is reported for some rows only, either as once, few or many, or as a class for expanded clones.

CDR3nt | CDR3aa | j_gene | v_gene | d_gene | abundance
TGTGCCTGTGACACCCCGGGGATACGGGTTAGCTCCTGGGACACCCGACAGATGTTTTTC | CACDTPGIRVSSWDTRQMFF | TRDJ3 | TRDV2 | TRDD3 | few
TGTGCCTGTGACACCGTACTGGGGGTTACGCACTGGGACACCCGACAGATGTTTTTC | CACDTVLGVTHWDTRQMFF | TRDJ3 | TRDV2 | TRDD3 | few
TGTGCCTGGGGGGGCTCCTGGGACACCCGACAGATGTTTTTC | CAWGGSWDTRQMFF | TRDJ3 | TRDV2 | - | medium-sized
TGTGCCTGTGACACGGTGGGGGATAGTTCCTGGGACACCCGACAGATGTTTTTC | CACDTVGDSSWDTRQMFF | TRDJ3 | TRDV2 | TRDD3 | -
TGTGCCTGTGACACCGTGGGGGACACCCGACAGATGTTTTTC | CACDTVGDTRQMFF | TRDJ3 | TRDV2 | - | medium-sized
TGTGCCTGTGATGGGCTACTGGGGGAGCCAAGCTCCTGGGACACCCGACAGATGTTTTTC | CACDGLLGEPSSWDTRQMFF | TRDJ3 | TRDV2 | TRDD3 | -
TGTGCCTGTGACACCGTACTGGGGGATACCTCCTGGGACACCCGACAGATGTTTTTC | CACDTVLGDTSWDTRQMFF | TRDJ3 | TRDV2 | TRDD3 | large
TGTGCCTGTGACACCGTCGGACTGGGGGATTTTAGCTCCTGGGACACCCGACAGATGTTTTTC | CACDTVGLGDFSSWDTRQMFF | TRDJ3 | TRDV2 | TRDD3 | medium-sized
TGTGCCTGTGACGCGTACTCCAGCTCCTGGGACACCCGACAGATGTTTTTC | CACDAYSSSWDTRQMFF | TRDJ3 | TRDV2 | - | medium-sized
TGTGCCTGTGGCACCGTACTGGGGGATAGCTCCTGGGACACCCGACAGACGTTTTTC | CACGTVLGDSSWDTRQTFF | TRDJ3 | TRDV2 | TRDD3 | few